This TCR beta chain was captured in a study of blood T cell repertoires in COVID-19. V was pared by 6 bases and J by 10 bases, with 16 bases between. Germline V gives CDR1 MGHDK, CDR2 SYGVNS. CDR3 length: 13 amino acids. Profiled with immunoSEQ multiplex PCR; TCRdb holds only in-frame clones, not every one. The sample carries about 310,000 clones, roughly 89% recorded once. The sequence was collected from a woman between 18 and 30 years old who had recovered from COVID-19. Sequencing was carried out using PBMCs or T cells enriched from blood (not recorded which). The chain employs TRBV25-1 and TRBJ1-5; the D is unclear. The DNA of the CDR3 is TGTGCCAGCAGAAAAACCGCAGAGGGACCCCAGCATTTT. Amino acid sequence: CASRKTAEGPQHF.